A single sample gave rise to the 19 T cell receptor beta chains below, sequenced in a study of blood T cell repertoires in COVID-19. The method was immunoSEQ multiplex PCR; TCRdb's version includes in-frame clones alone and lacks a portion of them. This table has roughly 110,000 clones, roughly 88% appearing once. Specimen: peripheral blood. The origin of the receptors is a man in his forties or fifties with active or convalescent COVID-19.

The CDR3 loop is CATSRDLAAGVSAFF. CDR3 in DNA: TGTGCCACCAGCAGAGATTTAGCTGCGGGGGTAAGTGCTTTCTTT. The chain couples TRBV15 to TRBJ1-1; the D gene is possibly TRBD1 (5 bases). Trimming shortened V by 0 bases and J by 11 bases, and 19 bases separated the two germline ends. This CDR3 contains 15 residues. Looked up from germline, CDR1 is LNHNV and CDR2 is YYDKDF (reference sequence). The full variable domain, completed using reference TRBV15 and TRBJ1-1, is DAMVIQNPRYQVTQFGKPVTLSCSQTLNHNVMYWYQQKSSQAPKLLFHYYDKDFNNEADTPDNFQSRRPNTSFCFLDIRSPGLGDTAMYLCATSRDLAAGVSAFFGQGTRLTVV.

The V gene is TRBV18, the J gene TRBJ2-1; a weak D match, TRBD1 (7 bases). From germline, CDR1 is KGHSH and CDR2 LQKENI. V gave up 5 bases and J gave up 9 bases, with 17 bases separating them. The CDR3 runs to 14 residues. This chain's CDR3 is CASSEQGRLVEQFF. CDR3 DNA: TGTGCCAGCTCAGAACAGGGGAGGTTGGTTGAGCAGTTCTTC.

The chain is built from TRBV11-2 and TRBJ2-3; no clear D gene. The CDR3 extends over 15 amino acids. CDR1 and CDR2 (germline): SGHAT, FQNNGV. The V gene lost 1 base and the J gene lost 0 bases, with 8 bases spanning the gap. The CDR3 region has the DNA TGTGCCAGCAGCTTAGTGCGGATAAGCACAGATACGCAGTATTTT. It is translated as CASSLVRISTDTQYF.

This chain connects TRBV28 to TRBJ2-2; maybe TRBD2 (7 bases). Looked up from germline, CDR1 is MDHEN and CDR2 is SYDVKM. This CDR3 comprises 14 residues. Deletions cut 10 bases from V and 4 bases from J, with 16 bases between. CDR3 sequence: CATTGGAVTGELFF. The CDR3 DNA sequence: TGTGCCACCACTGGGGGGGCTGTCACCGGGGAGCTGTTTTTT.

The chain carries TRBV2 and TRBJ2-1; 11 bases are a match to TRBD2. The V and J ends lost 5 bases and 10 bases, in that order; junction bases with no gene match: 16. This CDR3 contains 17 residues. CDR1 is SNHLY and CDR2 is FYNNEI in the germline V gene. The DNA of the CDR3 is TGTGCCAGCAGTCTCGACCTTGGACTAGCGGGTACTCGGGAGCAGTTCTTC. Translated: CASSLDLGLAGTREQFF.

The chain uses TRBV7-2 and TRBJ1-3, with 8 nucleotides matching TRBD1. Trimming at V came to 4 bases and at J to 2 bases, leaving 10 bases not matched to a gene. From germline, CDR1 is SGHTA and CDR2 FQGNSA. This CDR3 is built from 17 residues. The CDR3 is CASSSWPPDRAGNTIYF. The CDR3, as DNA: TGTGCCAGCAGCTCCTGGCCTCCGGACAGGGCTGGAAACACCATATATTTT. Full variable domain (rest looked up from reference TRBV7-2 and TRBJ1-3): GAGVSQSPSNKVTEKGKDVELRCDPISGHTALYWYRQSLGQGLEFLIYFQGNSAPDKSGLPSDRFSAERTGGSVSTLTIQRTQQEDSAVYLCASSSWPPDRAGNTIYFGEGSWLTVV.

About this clone itself: Within the sample, other DNA sequences also encode this same CDR3. The CDR3 DNA reads as TGCGCCAGCAGCTTGGCCGGGAAGGAGACCCAGTACTTC. Translation: CASSLAGKETQYF. This chain links TRBV5-1 with TRBJ2-5, with a weak D call TRBD2 (5 bases). The V and J ends lost 0 bases and 5 bases respectively, with 8 bases between them. The CDR3 is 13 residues long. Germline V gives CDR1 SGHRS, CDR2 YFSETQ.

The chain recombines TRBV5-6 with TRBJ2-1, with 10 bases lining up with TRBD2. The germline V gene encodes CDR1 SGHDT and CDR2 YYEEEE. V gave up 0 bases and J gave up 4 bases; unmatched junction bases: 1. This CDR3 is built from 15 residues. CDR3 amino acids: CASSLGTSGYNEQFF. DNA of the CDR3: TGTGCCAGCAGCTTGGGGACTAGCGGTTACAATGAGCAGTTCTTC.

About this clone: Within the sample, other DNA sequences also encode this same CDR3. The rearrangement uses TRBV5-4 and TRBJ1-1, with a weak D call TRBD1 (6 bases). Germline CDR1 reads SGHNT; CDR2 reads YYREEE (reference sequence). The CDR3 covers 13 residues. The germline V and J ends were trimmed by 2 bases and 1 base, with 6 bases remaining between them. CDR3 in amino acids: CASSLQGNTEAFF. DNA of the CDR3: TGTGCCAGCAGCTTACAGGGGAACACTGAAGCTTTCTTT. Filled out from reference TRBV5-4 and TRBJ1-1, the complete variable domain reads ETGVTQSPTHLIKTRGQQVTLRCSSQSGHNTVSWYQQALGQGPQFIFQYYREEENGRGNFPPRFSGLQFPNYSSELNVNALELDDSALYLCASSLQGNTEAFFGQGTRLTVV.

This clone was seen just once. The rearrangement links TRBV27 to TRBJ1-1, with TRBD1 as a possible D gene (6 bases). V was shortened by 5 bases and J by 4 bases, with 14 bases between the two germline ends. This CDR3 has 14 amino acids. CDR1 MNHEY and CDR2 SMNVEV come from the germline V gene (reference sequence). CDR3 protein: CASSAGEVGTEAFF. CDR3 coding DNA: TGTGCCAGCAGTGCAGGGGAAGTAGGCACTGAAGCTTTCTTT.

The CDR3 protein is CSVEGQGLSAFF. CDR3 nucleotide sequence: TGCAGCGTTGAGGGACAGGGGTTATCAGCTTTCTTT. This chain joins TRBV29-1 and TRBJ1-1; 10 nucleotides agree with TRBD1. The germline V gene has CDR1 SQVTM and CDR2 ANQGSEA. J was trimmed by 10 bases and V by 3 bases; bases with no gene match: 5. The length of the CDR3 is 12 residues.

The table lists this clone with a few counts. CDR3 sequence reads: CAWSVGIAGVDTQYF. CDR3 in DNA: TGTGCCTGGAGTGTTGGGATAGCGGGGGTGGATACGCAGTATTTT. The rearrangement uses TRBV30 and TRBJ2-3, with 9 bases lining up with TRBD2. Trimming cost V 0 bases and J 6 bases; bases outside gene matches: 7. The CDR3 loop spans 15 amino acids. CDR1 and CDR2 (germline): GTSNPN, SVGIG (reference sequence).

This clone occurred a few times. The rearrangement links TRBV6-6 to TRBJ1-4; possibly TRBD1 for D (6 bases). The V and J ends lost 7 bases and 0 bases respectively, with 15 bases between them. From germline, CDR1 is MNHNY and CDR2 SVGAGI (reference sequence). The CDR3 contains 16 residues. The chain's CDR3 is CASTLQRQATNEKLFF. The CDR3 DNA reads TGTGCCAGCACCTTACAACGACAGGCAACTAATGAAAAACTGTTTTTT.

The chain employs TRBV5-1 and TRBJ2-1; no clear D. V was pared by 4 bases and J by 2 bases, with 7 bases between. The CDR3 has 13 residues. Germline lookup yields CDR1 SGHRS and CDR2 YFSETQ. The CDR3 region has the DNA TGCGCCAGCAGCCCTACGACCTACAATGAGCAGTTCTTC. Translating gives CASSPTTYNEQFF.

This sequence joins TRBV3-1 (or the pseudogene TRBV3-2) and TRBJ1-1, with D tentatively TRBD1 (5 bases). This CDR3 has 14 residues. Germline values: CDR1 LGHDT, CDR2 YNNKEL (reference sequence). The germline V and J ends were trimmed by 8 bases and 2 bases, with 15 bases remaining between them. The chain's CDR3 is CASSRGEGNTEAFF. CDR3 nucleotides: TGTGCCAGCTCGAGAGGGGAGGGAAACACTGAAGCTTTCTTT.

The chain links TRBV29-1 to TRBJ2-1; D may be TRBD1 (6 bases). The CDR3 runs 14 residues. The germline gives CDR1 SQVTM, CDR2 ANQGSEA. V was cut by 3 bases and J by 6 bases, with 15 bases left in between. The CDR3 coding sequence is TGCAGCGTTGACCGGAACAGGGTTGGCAATGAGCAGTTCTTC. Translation gives CSVDRNRVGNEQFF.

V gene TRBV19 combines with J gene TRBJ2-1; D is unresolved. The CDR3 contains 9 residues. Germline V gene lookup returns CDR1 LNHDA and CDR2 SQIVND (reference sequence). The V and J ends lost 7 bases and 8 bases respectively, with 3 bases between them. The CDR3 region is CASTDEQFF. The DNA for the CDR3 is TGTGCCAGTACCGATGAGCAGTTCTTC.

The CDR3 coding sequence is TGTGCCAGCAGCGTCATGAAAGGACAGGGGGGATACAATGAGCAGTTCTTC. Protein product: CASSVMKGQGGYNEQFF. This chain connects TRBV7-8 to TRBJ2-1, with 10 bases matching TRBD1. Germline V lookup: CDR1 SGHVS, CDR2 FQNEAQ. The trim removed 5 bases at V and 4 bases at J, leaving 11 bases unmatched. This CDR3 is built from 17 residues.

V is TRBV9 and J is TRBJ1-6, with D tentatively TRBD1 (6 bases). The V gene's germline CDR1 is SGDLS and CDR2 YYNGEE. The V and J ends lost 3 bases and 5 bases respectively, with 15 bases between them. The CDR3 loop spans 16 amino acids. The CDR3 protein is CASSARGGPNNSPLHF. As DNA, the CDR3 is TGTGCCAGCAGCGCCCGAGGGGGACCTAATAATTCACCCCTCCACTTT.